This T cell receptor beta chain is from a study of shared clonotypes between healthy human individuals. General study points: The sharing of about 5% of naive CD4 clonotypes was seen across several donors. Sequencing of the sorted subsets was shown by rarefaction to be incomplete despite large depth. In this cohort, only blood was sampled, and tissue repertoires likely differ. Shared clonotypes across all four donors exceeded non-shared ones in generation probability.

With V trimmed by 4 bases and J by 6 bases, 13 bases remained unmatched. This CDR3 contains 16 residues. Germline V gene data show CDR1 as SGHNT and CDR2 as YYREEE (reference sequence). In regard to this clone: Its antigen is not identified.

The table came from immunoSEQ multiplex PCR; TCRdb's copy has only in-frame clones and leaves some out. The repertoire holds about 190,000 clones, with approximately 60% as singletons. This rearrangement joins TRBV5-4 to TRBJ2-1; 7 bases are a match to TRBD2. The sequence was collected from a man aged 25 to 40 in good health. Specimen: memory CD4+ T cells sorted from blood. Subset defined: CD45RA-negative fraction. CDR3 in amino acids: CASSPVGGTTPNEQFF. CDR3 in DNA: TGTGCCAGCAGCCCGGTTGGGGGGACTACTCCCAATGAGCAGTTCTTC.